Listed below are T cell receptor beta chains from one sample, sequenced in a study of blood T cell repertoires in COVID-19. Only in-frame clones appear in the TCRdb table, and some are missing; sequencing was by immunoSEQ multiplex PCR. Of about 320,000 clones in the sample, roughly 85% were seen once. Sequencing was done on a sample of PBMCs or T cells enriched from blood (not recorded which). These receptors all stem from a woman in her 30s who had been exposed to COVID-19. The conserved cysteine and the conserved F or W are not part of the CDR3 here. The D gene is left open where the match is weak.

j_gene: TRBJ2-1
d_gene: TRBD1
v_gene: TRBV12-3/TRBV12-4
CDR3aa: ASSFRDREF

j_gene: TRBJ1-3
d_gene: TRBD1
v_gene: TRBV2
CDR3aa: ASRTGQGSGNTIY

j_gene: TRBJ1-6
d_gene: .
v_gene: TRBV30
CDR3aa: AWSSGIVNSPLH

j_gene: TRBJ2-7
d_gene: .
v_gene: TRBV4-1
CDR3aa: ASSQGYGVYEQY

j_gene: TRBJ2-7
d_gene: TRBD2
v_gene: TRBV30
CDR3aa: AWISGIDEQY

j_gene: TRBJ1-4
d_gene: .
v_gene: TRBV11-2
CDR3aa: ASSPGTIKGEKLF

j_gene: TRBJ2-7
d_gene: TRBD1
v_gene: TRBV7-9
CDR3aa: ASATGGNHEQY

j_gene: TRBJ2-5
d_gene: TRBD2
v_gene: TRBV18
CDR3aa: ASSPEPLAGQQTQY

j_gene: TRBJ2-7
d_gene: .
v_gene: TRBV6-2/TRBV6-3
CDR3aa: ASSYGLTYEQY

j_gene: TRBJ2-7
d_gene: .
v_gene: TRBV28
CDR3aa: ASSTPGYEQY

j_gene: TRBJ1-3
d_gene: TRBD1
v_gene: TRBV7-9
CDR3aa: ASSSTADRSSGNTIY